The sequence of this T cell receptor beta chain was determined in a study of response to subunit inactivated influenza vaccine. Findings of the study overall: Authors suggested each seasonal influenza vaccination recruits few new T cells.

The V gene end was trimmed by 5 bases and the J gene end by 1 base; junction bases not matched to a gene: 6. The CDR3 consists of 14 residues. Per germline, CDR1 SGHTS and CDR2 YDEGEE. This clonotype was picked up a small number of times. Its specificity is unknown. One entry per CDR3 protein results from TCRdb running MiXCR on the RT-PCR reads. The data show 530,000 or so distinct CDR3 sequences, 14% seen once. The sample consisted of PBMCs from blood, taken approximately 12 days after vaccination. The chain couples TRBV5-8 to TRBJ2-7, with 7 positions matching TRBD2. This receptor was taken from a man in his fifties who received an inactivated influenza vaccine. The CDR3 region is CASSRGDFSYEQYF. The CDR3 region has the DNA TGTGCCAGCAGTCGGGGGGATTTTTCCTACGAGCAGTACTTC.